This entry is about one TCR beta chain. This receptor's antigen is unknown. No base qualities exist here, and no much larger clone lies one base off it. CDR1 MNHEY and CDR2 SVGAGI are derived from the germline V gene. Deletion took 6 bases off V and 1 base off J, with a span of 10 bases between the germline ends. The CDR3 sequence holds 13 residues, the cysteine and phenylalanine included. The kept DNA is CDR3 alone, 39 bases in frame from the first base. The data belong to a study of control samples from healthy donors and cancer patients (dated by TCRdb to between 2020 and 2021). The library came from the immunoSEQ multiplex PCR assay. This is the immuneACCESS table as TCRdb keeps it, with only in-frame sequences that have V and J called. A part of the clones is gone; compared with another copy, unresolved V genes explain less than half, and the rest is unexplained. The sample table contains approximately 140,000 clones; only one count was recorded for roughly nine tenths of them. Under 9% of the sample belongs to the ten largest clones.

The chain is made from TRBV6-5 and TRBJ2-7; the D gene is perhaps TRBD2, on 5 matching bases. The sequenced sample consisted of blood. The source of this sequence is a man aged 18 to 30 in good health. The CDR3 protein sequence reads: CASSPGLSYEQYF. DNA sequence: TGTGCCAGCAGCCCCGGACTTTCCTACGAGCAGTACTTC.